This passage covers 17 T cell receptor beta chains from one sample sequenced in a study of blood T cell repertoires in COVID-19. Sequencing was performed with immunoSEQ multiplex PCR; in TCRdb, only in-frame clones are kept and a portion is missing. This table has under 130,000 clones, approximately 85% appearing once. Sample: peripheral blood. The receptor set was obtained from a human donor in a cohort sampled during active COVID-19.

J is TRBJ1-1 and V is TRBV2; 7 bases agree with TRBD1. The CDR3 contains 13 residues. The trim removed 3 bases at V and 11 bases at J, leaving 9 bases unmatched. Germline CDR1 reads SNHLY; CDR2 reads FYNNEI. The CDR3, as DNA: TGTGCCAGCAGTGAGGGGACAGCGGCCGACGCTTTCTTT. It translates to CASSEGTAADAFF.

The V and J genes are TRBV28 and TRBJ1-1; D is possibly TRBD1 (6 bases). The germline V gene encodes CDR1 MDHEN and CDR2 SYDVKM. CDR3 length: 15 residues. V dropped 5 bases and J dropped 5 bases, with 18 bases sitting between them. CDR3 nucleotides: TGTGCCAGCAGTATAAGCACAGGGTTCTCAACTGAAGCTTTCTTT. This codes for CASSISTGFSTEAFF.

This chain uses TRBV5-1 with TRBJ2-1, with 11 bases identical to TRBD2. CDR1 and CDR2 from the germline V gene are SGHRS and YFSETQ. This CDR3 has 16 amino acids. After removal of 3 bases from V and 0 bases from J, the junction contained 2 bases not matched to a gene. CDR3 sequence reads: CASSWGLAASYNEQFF. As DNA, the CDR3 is TGCGCCAGCAGCTGGGGACTAGCGGCCTCCTACAATGAGCAGTTCTTC.

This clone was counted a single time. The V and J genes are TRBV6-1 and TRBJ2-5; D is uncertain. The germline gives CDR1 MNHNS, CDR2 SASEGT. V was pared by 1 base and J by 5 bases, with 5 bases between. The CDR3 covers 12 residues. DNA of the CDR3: TGTGCCAGCAGTGAAGTAGAGGAGACCCAGTACTTC. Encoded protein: CASSEVEETQYF.

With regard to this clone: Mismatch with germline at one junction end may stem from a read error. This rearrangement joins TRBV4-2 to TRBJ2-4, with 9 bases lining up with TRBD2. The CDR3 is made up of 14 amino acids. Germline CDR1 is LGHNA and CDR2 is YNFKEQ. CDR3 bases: TGTGCCAGCAGCAAGGGACTAGCCGAAAACATTCAGTACTTC. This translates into CASSKGLAENIQYF.

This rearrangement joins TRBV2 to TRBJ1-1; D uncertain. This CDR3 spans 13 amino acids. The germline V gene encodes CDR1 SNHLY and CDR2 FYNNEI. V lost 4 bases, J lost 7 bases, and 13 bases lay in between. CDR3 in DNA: TGTGCCAGCAGTGCGGAGTATAGTTATGAAGCTTTCTTT. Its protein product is CASSAEYSYEAFF.

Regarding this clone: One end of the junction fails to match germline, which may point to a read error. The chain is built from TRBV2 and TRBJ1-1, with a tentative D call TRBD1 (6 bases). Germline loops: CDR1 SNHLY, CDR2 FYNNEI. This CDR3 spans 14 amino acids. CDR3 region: CASSEAAGDTEAFF. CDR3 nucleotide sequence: TGTGCCAGCAGCGAAGCGGCAGGGGATACTGAAGCTTTCTTT.

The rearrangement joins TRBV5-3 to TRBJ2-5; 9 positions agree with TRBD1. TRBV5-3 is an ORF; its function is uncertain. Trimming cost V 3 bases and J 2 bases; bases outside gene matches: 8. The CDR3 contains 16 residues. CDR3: CARSWWTGTGQETQYF. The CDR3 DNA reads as TGTGCCAGAAGCTGGTGGACCGGGACAGGGCAAGAGACCCAGTACTTC.

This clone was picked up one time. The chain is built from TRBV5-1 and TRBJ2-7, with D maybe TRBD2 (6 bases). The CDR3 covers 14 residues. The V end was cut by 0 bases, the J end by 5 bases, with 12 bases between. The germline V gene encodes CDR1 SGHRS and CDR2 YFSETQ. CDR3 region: CASSLVGSANEQYF. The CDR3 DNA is TGCGCCAGCAGCTTGGTCGGGAGTGCGAACGAGCAGTACTTC.

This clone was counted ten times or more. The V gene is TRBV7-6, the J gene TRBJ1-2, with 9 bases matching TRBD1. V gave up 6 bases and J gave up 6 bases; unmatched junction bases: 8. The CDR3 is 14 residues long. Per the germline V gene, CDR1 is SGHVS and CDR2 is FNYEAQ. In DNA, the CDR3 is TGTGCCAGCAGTTTTAGCACAGGGGGCGATGGCTACACCTTC. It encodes CASSFSTGGDGYTF.

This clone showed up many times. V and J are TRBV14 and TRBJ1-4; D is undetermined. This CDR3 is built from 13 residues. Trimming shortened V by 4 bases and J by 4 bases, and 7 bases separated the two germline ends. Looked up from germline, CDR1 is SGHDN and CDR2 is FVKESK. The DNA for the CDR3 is TGTGCCAGCAGCCGTACCTATAATGAAAAACTGTTTTTT. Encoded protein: CASSRTYNEKLFF.

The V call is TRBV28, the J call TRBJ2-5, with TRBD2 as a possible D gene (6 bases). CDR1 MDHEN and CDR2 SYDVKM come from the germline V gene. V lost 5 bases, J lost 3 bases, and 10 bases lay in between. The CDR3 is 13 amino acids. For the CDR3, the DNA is TGTGCCAGCAGTCAGACTAGGGAAGAGACCCAGTACTTC. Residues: CASSQTREETQYF.

CDR3 protein: CAWSTGGETQYF. The DNA of the CDR3 is TGTGCCTGGAGTACGGGGGGAGAGACCCAGTACTTC. This chain connects TRBV30 to TRBJ2-5; 7 bases line up with TRBD2. Germline V gene sequence: CDR1 GTSNPN, CDR2 SVGIG (reference sequence). The CDR3 loop spans 12 amino acids. V trimming: 2 bases; J trimming: 4 bases; junction bases outside the gene matches: 1.

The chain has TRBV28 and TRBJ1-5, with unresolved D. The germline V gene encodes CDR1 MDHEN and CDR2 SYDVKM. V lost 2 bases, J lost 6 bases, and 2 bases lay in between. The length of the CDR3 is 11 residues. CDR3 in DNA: TGTGCCAGCAGTTTACGTCAGCCCCAGCATTTT. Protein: CASSLRQPQHF.

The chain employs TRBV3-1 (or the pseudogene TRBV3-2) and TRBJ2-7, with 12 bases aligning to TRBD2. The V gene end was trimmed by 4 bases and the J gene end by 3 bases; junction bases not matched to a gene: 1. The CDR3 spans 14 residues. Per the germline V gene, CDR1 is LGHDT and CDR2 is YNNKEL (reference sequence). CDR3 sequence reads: CASSPSGGVYEQYF. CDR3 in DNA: TGTGCCAGCAGCCCTAGCGGGGGGGTCTACGAGCAGTACTTC.

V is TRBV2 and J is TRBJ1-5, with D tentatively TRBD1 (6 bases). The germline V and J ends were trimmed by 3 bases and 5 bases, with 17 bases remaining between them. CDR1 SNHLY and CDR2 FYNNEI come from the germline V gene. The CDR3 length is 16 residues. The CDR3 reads CASSDRGGRGDQPQHF. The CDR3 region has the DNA TGTGCCAGCAGTGACAGGGGTGGCAGGGGAGATCAGCCCCAGCATTTT.

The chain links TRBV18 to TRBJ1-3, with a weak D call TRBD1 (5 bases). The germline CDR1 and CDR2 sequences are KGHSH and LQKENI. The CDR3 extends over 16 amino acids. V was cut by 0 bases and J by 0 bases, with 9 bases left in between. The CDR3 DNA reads TGTGCCAGCTCACCACCGGGACTGCCCTCTGGAAACACCATATATTTT. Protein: CASSPPGLPSGNTIYF.